One and the same sample provided the 5 T cell receptor beta chains below, sequenced in a study of sequential checkpoint blockade in melanoma. Treatment denoted: randomized to nivolumab then ipilimumab (arm A) or the reverse (arm B). Sequencing used immunoSEQ multiplex PCR; TCRdb keeps in-frame clones, though not all of them. The sample has tens of thousands of clones; 84% are singletons. This specimen consisted of CD8+ T cells sorted from blood (inferred from file names), obtained from a patient given nivolumab and ipilimumab in sequence. The receptors stem from a human donor with melanoma.

CDR3 amino acids: CASSFSASGDFTDTQYF. CDR3 nucleotide sequence: TGTGCCAGCAGTTTCTCGGCTAGCGGGGATTTCACAGATACGCAGTATTTT. The V gene is TRBV27, the J gene TRBJ2-3; 9 bases align to TRBD2. Germline values: CDR1 MNHEY, CDR2 SMNVEV (reference sequence). The CDR3 is 17 residues long. After removal of 3 bases from V and 2 bases from J, the junction contained 9 bases not matched to a gene.

The gene calls are TRBV5-1 and TRBJ2-5; 9 positions agree with TRBD1. The assigned J gene may be wrong: the sequence end matches TRBJ2-7 better. CDR1 is SGHRS, CDR2 YFSETQ, per germline. The CDR3 covers 15 residues. The CDR3 DNA is TGCGCCAGCAGCTGGGGGACAGGGACGGACTACGAGCAGTACTTC. Protein sequence: CASSWGTGTDYEQYF.

This chain joins TRBV27 and TRBJ2-1, with 8 bases lining up with TRBD2. The trim removed 3 bases at V and 9 bases at J, leaving 10 bases unmatched. The CDR3 has 15 residues. From germline, CDR1 is MNHEY and CDR2 SMNVEV (reference sequence). CDR3 in DNA: TGTGCCAGCAGTTTTATCGGGAGGGCCGTCGGTGAGCAGTTCTTC. Translated: CASSFIGRAVGEQFF.

Points on this clone: One junction end does not reproduce the germline sequence, and a read error may be involved. The chain carries TRBV27 and TRBJ1-2; D is possibly TRBD1 (6 bases). This CDR3 region has 13 residues. Germline V gene lookup returns CDR1 MNHEY and CDR2 SMNVEV (reference sequence). The CDR3 DNA follows: TGTGCCGGCAGTAAACAGGGTGACTATGGCTACACCTTC. It specifies CAGSKQGDYGYTF.

To note about this clone: The junction and the germline gene differ at one end; a read error may be behind it. The chain uses TRBV4-1 and TRBJ2-7; a possible D gene is TRBD2 (5 bases). Per germline, CDR1 MGHRA and CDR2 YSYEKL. This CDR3 contains 15 residues. CDR3 region: CAGSQALGSRDEQYF. In nucleotides, the CDR3 is TGCGCCGGCAGCCAAGCTTTGGGGAGCCGCGACGAGCAGTACTTC.